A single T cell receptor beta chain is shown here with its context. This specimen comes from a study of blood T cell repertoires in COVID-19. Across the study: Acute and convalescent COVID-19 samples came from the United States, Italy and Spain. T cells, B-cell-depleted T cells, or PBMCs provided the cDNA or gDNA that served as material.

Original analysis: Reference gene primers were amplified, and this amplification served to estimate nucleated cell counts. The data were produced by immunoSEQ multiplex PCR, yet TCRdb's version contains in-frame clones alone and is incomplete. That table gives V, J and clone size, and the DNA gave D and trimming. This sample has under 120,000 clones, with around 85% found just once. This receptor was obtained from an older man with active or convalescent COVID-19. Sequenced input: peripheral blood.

Here the CDR3 DNA reads TGTGCCAGCGCTAGCGGGGCCCCACAAGAGACCCAGTACTTC. Translation: CASASGAPQETQYF. V and J are TRBV7-8 and TRBJ2-5; 9 bases are shared with TRBD2. There are 14 residues in the CDR3. J lost 2 bases, V lost 8 bases, and 6 bases had no gene match. Germline-derived CDR1 and CDR2 are SGHVS and FQNEAQ.